Included here is one T cell receptor beta chain sequence, with context. The sample comes from a study of T cell changes during pregnancy in multiple sclerosis. Some clones are missing from TCRdb's copy, which holds only in-frame ones; the method was immunoSEQ multiplex PCR. Of about 42,000 clones in the sample, approximately 96% were seen once. Germline CDR1 MNHEY, CDR2 SVGAGI. V lost 4 bases and J lost 4; bases outside the gene matches: 5. The CDR3 contains 14 residues. The chain uses TRBV6-5 and TRBJ2-7; 9 bases agree with TRBD1. This clonotype was obtained from a female donor with multiple sclerosis, enrolled in a pregnancy study. Material: peripheral blood, obtained in the second trimester of pregnancy. CDR3 DNA: TGTGCCAGCAGTTCGGGACAGGGAAGGTACGAGCAGTACTTC. Its protein is CASSSGQGRYEQYF.